This note documents a single T cell receptor beta chain sequence. Those enrolled in Seattle joined during active infection and were followed longitudinally afterward. The sample comes from a study of blood T cell repertoires in COVID-19. The CDR3 has 15 amino acids. Germline CDR1 is SGHRS and CDR2 is YFSETQ. V was cut by 0 bases and J by 0 bases, with 10 bases left in between. Study processing details: Reference gene primer amplification gave estimated nucleated cell counts. Sequencing used immunoSEQ multiplex PCR; TCRdb keeps in-frame clones, though not all of them. V, J and clone size are taken as reported in that table, and D and trimming were inferred from the DNA itself. Among roughly 200,000 clones listed, 85% to 90% were seen once.

This receptor was obtained from a person aged 70 to 79 with COVID-19, enrolled during active disease. Sequenced sample: peripheral blood. The gene calls are TRBV5-1 and TRBJ2-7, with D possibly matching TRBD2 (5 bases). CDR3 bases: TGCGCCAGCAGCTTGGGGACTCAGAGCTCCTACGAGCAGTACTTC. Protein sequence: CASSLGTQSSYEQYF. Drawing the rest from reference TRBV5-1 and TRBJ2-7, the complete variable domain is KAGVTQTPRYLIKTRGQQVTLSCSPISGHRSVSWYQQTPGQGLQFLFEYFSETQRNKGNFPGRFSGRQFSNSRSEMNVSTLELGDSALYLCASSLGTQSSYEQYFGPGTRLTVT.